Described below is a single T cell receptor (beta chain) sequence and its context. What it recognizes is unknown. This record belongs to a study of T cells after yellow fever vaccination. Turning to the study itself: Preparation of the low-cell-number fractions used SMART-Seq v4 Ultra Low Input.

Study results and limitations: Repertoires obtained by FACS sorting could include abundant clonotypes that entered as contaminants from the bulk population. Researchers noted that a small share of clonotypes showed up in both CD4 and CD8 compartments.

A universal primer site and UMIs were added as TCR cDNA was made by 5'RACE template switching. From the 5' RACE reads, TCRdb called clonotypes with MiXCR, one entry per CDR3 protein. The sample gives 500,000 to 650,000 distinct CDR3 sequences, 12% of which show up once; under 15% is in the top ten. V was pared by 0 bases and J by 9 bases, with 16 bases between. The germline gives CDR1 SGHDT, CDR2 YYEEEE. This CDR3 spans 15 amino acids. Source: PBMCs, taken on the day of the yellow fever booster vaccination. The clonotype comes from a man under 40 who received the YFV17D yellow fever vaccine. The chain recombines TRBV5-6 with TRBJ2-1, with D perhaps TRBD2 (6 bases). CDR3 sequence reads: CASSLAGEGRGEQFF. The DNA for the CDR3 is TGTGCCAGCAGCTTGGCGGGAGAGGGACGCGGTGAGCAGTTCTTC.